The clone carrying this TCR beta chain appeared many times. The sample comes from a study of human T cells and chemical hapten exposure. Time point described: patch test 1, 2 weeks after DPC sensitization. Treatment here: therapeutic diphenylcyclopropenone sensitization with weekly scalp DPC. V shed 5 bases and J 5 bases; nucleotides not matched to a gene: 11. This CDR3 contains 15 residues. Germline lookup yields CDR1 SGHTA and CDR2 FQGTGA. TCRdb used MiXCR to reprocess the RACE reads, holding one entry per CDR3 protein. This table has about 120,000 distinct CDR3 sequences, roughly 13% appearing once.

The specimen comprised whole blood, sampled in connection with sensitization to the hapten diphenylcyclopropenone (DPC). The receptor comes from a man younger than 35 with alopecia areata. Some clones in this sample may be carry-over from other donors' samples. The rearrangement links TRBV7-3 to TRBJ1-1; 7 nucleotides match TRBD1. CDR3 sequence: CASSAETGWGTEAFF. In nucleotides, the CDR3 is TGTGCCAGCAGCGCTGAGACAGGGTGGGGAACTGAAGCTTTCTTT. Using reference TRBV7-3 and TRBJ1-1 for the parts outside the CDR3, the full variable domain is GAGVSQTPSNKVTEKGKYVELRCDPISGHTALYWYRQSLGQGPEFLIYFQGTGAADDSGLPNDRFFAVRPEGSVSTLKIQRTERGDSAVYLCASSAETGWGTEAFFGQGTRLTVV.